The 22 T cell receptor beta chains in this list originate from one sample, sequenced in a study of blood T cells in healthy people across ages. A sample-barcoded 5' primer and a J-beta primer mix were used in a second PCR of roughly 7 to 11 cycles. Using its own MiXCR run on the 5' RACE reads, TCRdb lists one record per CDR3 protein. The table records about 680,000 distinct CDR3 sequences, 45% to 50% of them present only once. The sample comprised blood. The receptors were gathered from a woman aged 55-75 years in good health.

This clonotype was detected once. The rearrangement joins TRBV3-1 to TRBJ2-1; the D call may be TRBD1 or TRBD2 (5 bases each). Per the germline V gene, CDR1 is LGHDT and CDR2 is YNNKEL (reference sequence). V shed 5 bases and J shed 3 bases, with 14 bases lying between them. The CDR3 totals 15 residues. The CDR3 DNA is TGTGCCAGCAGCACCCTAGGGACGCTCTACAATGAGCAGTTCTTC. This sequence encodes CASSTLGTLYNEQFF.

V usage is TRBV25-1 and J usage is TRBJ2-7; D is unclear. Judging by the DNA end, TRBJ2-5 fits better; the J call may be wrong. Germline CDR1 is MGHDK and CDR2 is SYGVNS. The CDR3 consists of 15 residues. The CDR3 nucleotides are TGTGCCAGCGCCGCTCCCCTCGACCTGCGTGGGACCCAGTACTTC. This gives the protein CASAAPLDLRGTQYF.

This clonotype was seen repeatedly, ten times or more. V is TRBV7-2 and J is TRBJ2-5; D perhaps matches TRBD1 (5 bases). CDR3 length: 14 residues. Looked up from germline, CDR1 is SGHTA and CDR2 is FQGNSA. The ends were cut back, 5 bases at V and 2 bases at J, with 12 bases in the middle. In DNA form, the CDR3 reads TGTGCCAGCAGCCGCGACAGCGCTCAAGAGACCCAGTACTTC. Protein sequence: CASSRDSAQETQYF. Complete variable domain (other parts from reference TRBV7-2 and TRBJ2-5): GAGVSQSPSNKVTEKGKDVELRCDPISGHTALYWYRQSLGQGLEFLIYFQGNSAPDKSGLPSDRFSAERTGGSVSTLTIQRTQQEDSAVYLCASSRDSAQETQYFGPGTRLLVL.

The V gene is TRBV9, the J gene TRBJ1-1, with TRBD1 matching 9 bases. In germline, CDR1 is SGDLS, CDR2 YYNGEE. J lost 1 base, V lost 3 bases, and 1 base had no gene match. The CDR3 extends over 14 amino acids. DNA for the CDR3: TGTGCCAGCAGCGAGACAGGGGGGAACACTGAAGCTTTCTTT. Protein: CASSETGGNTEAFF.

The V call is TRBV7-3, the J call TRBJ2-1, with D tentatively TRBD2 (6 bases). This CDR3 has 13 amino acids. Deletions cut 4 bases from V and 8 bases from J, with 12 bases between. Germline lookup yields CDR1 SGHTA and CDR2 FQGTGA. The CDR3 protein is CASSSAGEDEQFF. CDR3 DNA: TGTGCCAGCAGCTCAGCCGGGGAGGATGAGCAGTTCTTC.

This clonotype came up a few times. The chain has TRBV28 and TRBJ2-1; D may be TRBD2 (6 bases). This CDR3 contains 14 residues. Germline V gives CDR1 MDHEN, CDR2 SYDVKM. The germline V and J ends were trimmed by 7 bases and 4 bases, with 14 bases remaining between them. The CDR3 region has the DNA TGTGCCAGCACCCTGTCGGGACTTTACAATGAGCAGTTCTTC. As protein: CASTLSGLYNEQFF.

This chain joins TRBV12-3 or TRBV12-4 and TRBJ1-5; 7 bases map to TRBD1. Unmatched junction bases numbered 13, after V lost 5 bases and J lost 6 bases. The CDR3 length is 16 residues. The CDR3 loop reads CASSLVLRGYGQPQHF. The CDR3 DNA is TGTGCCAGCAGTCTCGTTCTCAGGGGGTATGGTCAGCCCCAGCATTTT.

V usage is TRBV10-3 and J usage is TRBJ1-4; unclear D gene. The germline V gene has CDR1 ENHRY and CDR2 SYGVKD. V lost 2 bases, J lost 7 bases, and 5 bases lay in between. CDR3 size: 12 residues. CDR3 in DNA: TGTGCCATCAGTGAGGGCGGTGAAAAACTGTTTTTT. Protein: CAISEGGEKLFF.

The rearrangement links TRBV20-1 to TRBJ1-2, with 7 bases aligning to TRBD1. The CDR3 contains 11 residues. Trimming cost V 4 bases and J 7 bases; bases outside gene matches: 3. The germline gives CDR1 DFQATT, CDR2 SNEGSKA (reference sequence). CDR3 nucleotides: TGCAGTGCTATTGACAGGGCTGGCTACACCTTC. This translates into CSAIDRAGYTF.

This clonotype has a handful of counts. V usage is TRBV7-9 and J usage is TRBJ2-4; TRBD2 matches 10 bases. Germline values: CDR1 SEHNR, CDR2 FQNEAQ (reference sequence). The CDR3 length is 16 residues. The J segment lost 1 base and the V segment lost 5 bases, leaving 5 bases of the junction unmatched. For the CDR3, the DNA is TGTGCCAGCAGCCCTACTAGCGGGATTGCCAAAAACATTCAGTACTTC. This codes for CASSPTSGIAKNIQYF. Full variable domain (rest looked up from reference TRBV7-9 and TRBJ2-4): DTGVSQNPRHKITKRGQNVTFRCDPISEHNRLYWYRQTLGQGPEFLTYFQNEAQLEKSRLLSDRFSAERPKGSFSTLEIQRTEQGDSAMYLCASSPTSGIAKNIQYFGAGTRLSVL.

The genes are TRBV14 and TRBJ2-5; no firm D call. TRBJ2-7 matches the DNA end more closely, so the J call is doubtful. This CDR3 is built from 14 residues. Germline loops: CDR1 SGHDN, CDR2 FVKESK. The CDR3 nucleotides read TGTGCCAGCAGCCAAGATCTTTACCAGCACGAGCAGTACTTC. Protein product: CASSQDLYQHEQYF.

This chain connects TRBV29-1 to TRBJ1-1; 8 bases align to TRBD1. This CDR3 is 11 amino acids long. The ends lost 8 bases at V and 5 bases at J; junction bases unmatched: 4. Looked up from germline, CDR1 is SQVTM and CDR2 is ANQGSEA. The CDR3 coding sequence is TGCAGCTTCGACAGGGGAACTGAAGCTTTCTTT. Its translation is CSFDRGTEAFF.

This sequence joins TRBV28 and TRBJ2-3; maybe TRBD1 (7 bases). The germline V gene encodes CDR1 MDHEN and CDR2 SYDVKM. This CDR3 has 15 amino acids. The V end was cut by 4 bases, the J end by 3 bases, with 14 bases between. This chain's CDR3 is CASSSTGRGTDTQYF. The CDR3, as DNA: TGTGCCAGCAGTTCGACAGGGCGGGGAACAGATACGCAGTATTTT.

This chain links TRBV4-3 with TRBJ2-3; D is undetermined. The CDR3 spans 15 residues. The germline V gene has CDR1 LGHNA and CDR2 YSLEER. V was shortened by 3 bases and J by 0 bases, with 10 bases between the two germline ends. In DNA form, the CDR3 reads TGCGCCAGCAGCCACGTCATACCGAGCACAGATACGCAGTATTTT. This encodes CASSHVIPSTDTQYF.

V gene TRBV10-3 combines with J gene TRBJ2-6; the D gene is possibly TRBD2 (6 bases). CDR1 and CDR2 (germline): ENHRY, SYGVKD. The germline V and J ends were trimmed by 8 bases and 4 bases, with 15 bases remaining between them. The CDR3 spans 15 residues. CDR3 DNA: TGTGCCATCTTAAACGGGGGTCCCGGGGCCAACGTCCTGACTTTC. Its translation: CAILNGGPGANVLTF.

The V call is TRBV27, the J call TRBJ2-7, with TRBD1 identical over 11 bases. From germline, CDR1 is MNHEY and CDR2 SMNVEV (reference sequence). CDR3 length: 14 amino acids. With V trimmed by 6 bases and J by 6 bases, 7 bases remained unmatched. CDR3: CASSQRTGGSEQYF. CDR3 bases: TGTGCCAGCAGCCAAAGGACAGGGGGCAGCGAGCAGTACTTC.

This clonotype was detected only once. The rearrangement uses TRBV9 and TRBJ2-5, with TRBD1 matching 7 bases. Germline V CDR1 and CDR2: SGDLS, YYNGEE. After removal of 3 bases from V and 0 bases from J, the junction contained 2 bases not matched to a gene. This CDR3 region has 14 residues. The CDR3 DNA reads as TGTGCCAGCAGCGGTACAGGGGACCAAGAGACCCAGTACTTC. Translating it yields CASSGTGDQETQYF.

This chain connects TRBV20-1 to TRBJ1-2; TRBD1 might be the D (5 bases). The V gene's germline CDR1 is DFQATT and CDR2 SNEGSKA (reference sequence). There are 15 residues in the CDR3. V lost 5 bases and J 2 bases, leaving 18 bases between the germline ends. CDR3 sequence reads: CSAFTGPRQNYGYTF. The CDR3, as DNA: TGCAGTGCTTTTACCGGGCCCCGACAGAACTATGGCTACACCTTC.

The chain joins TRBV5-1 to TRBJ2-3; D perhaps matches TRBD1 (5 bases). Germline V gene sequence: CDR1 SGHRS, CDR2 YFSETQ. The V gene lost 4 bases and the J gene lost 3 bases, with 15 bases spanning the gap. This CDR3 comprises 15 residues. The CDR3 sequence: CASSQGPGQTDTQYF. CDR3 bases: TGCGCCAGCAGCCAAGGGCCAGGGCAAACAGATACGCAGTATTTT.

This chain connects TRBV20-1 to TRBJ2-5; perhaps TRBD2 as D (5 bases). CDR3 size: 14 residues. V was shortened by 3 bases and J by 5 bases, with 16 bases between the two germline ends. CDR1 and CDR2 (germline): DFQATT, SNEGSKA (reference sequence). For the CDR3, the DNA is TGCAGTGCTAGGGAAAACGGGCGCGGGGAGACCCAGTACTTC. Amino acid sequence: CSARENGRGETQYF.

The chain links TRBV2 to TRBJ2-7; 7 nucleotides agree with TRBD1. CDR3 length: 13 amino acids. J gave up 3 bases and V 10 bases, and 9 bases lay outside the gene matches. The germline V gene has CDR1 SNHLY and CDR2 FYNNEI. The DNA of the CDR3 is TGTGCCACCGCCCGAGGGGGCATCTACGAGCAGTACTTC. It is translated as CATARGGIYEQYF.

The chain is built from TRBV7-2 and TRBJ2-3; no clear D gene. The CDR3 has 15 amino acids. With 0 bases removed from V and 2 bases from J, the gap between germline ends came to 9 bases. The germline V gene encodes CDR1 SGHTA and CDR2 FQGNSA. CDR3 in amino acids: CASSLAGINTDTQYF. The CDR3 DNA reads TGTGCCAGCAGCTTAGCGGGGATAAACACAGATACGCAGTATTTT.